This T cell receptor (beta chain) was profiled in a study of naive and memory T cell subsets. This clonotype showed up many times. As yet, its antigen is unknown. Study outcomes and limitations: Reportedly, tuberculin skin test sites gave far more TCRs than other biopsies. The RNA method is potentially sensitive to activation and differentiation changes.

Germline V gives CDR1 SNHLY, CDR2 FYNNEI. The CDR3 contains 16 residues. Trimming removed 11 bases from V and 0 bases from J; junction bases left unmatched: 8. Regarding treatment: skin biopsy from PPD injection site in Mantoux-positive individual. TCR cDNA received a 3' ligated oligonucleotide that carried a UMI. Biopsied sites were PPD injections in people with a positive Mantoux test. Four PCR rounds used nested alpha and beta constant region primers plus the SP2 primer. Alpha and beta constant region primers primed reverse transcription for blood and skin samples. TCRdb passed the UMI-ligation and nested PCR reads through MiXCR, listing each CDR3 protein once. The sample has tens of thousands of distinct CDR3 sequences; 5.5% to 7.5% are singletons.

Sequencing used skin, obtained from a tuberculin skin test site. This receptor was taken from an adult in good health. The rearrangement links TRBV2 to TRBJ2-2; 11 nucleotides match TRBD2. CDR3 nucleotide sequence: TGTGCCGGTACTAGCGGGGGCCTAACGAACACCGGGGAGCTGTTTTTT. It encodes CAGTSGGLTNTGELFF.